Each of the 31 T cell receptor beta chains below was sequenced from the same sample in a study of response to subunit inactivated influenza vaccine. TCRdb analysed the RT-PCR reads with MiXCR anew, one entry per CDR3 protein. Of 700,000 to 800,000 distinct CDR3 sequences listed, 15% to 20% were seen once; the top ten hold about a tenth. The starting material was PBMCs from blood, obtained more than 4 days after vaccination. The receptors were sampled from a man in his fifties or sixties who received an inactivated influenza vaccine.

This chain joins TRBV29-1 and TRBJ2-5; 9 bases align to TRBD1. The V and J ends lost 6 bases and 7 bases, in that order; junction bases with no gene match: 12. The germline V gene has CDR1 SQVTM and CDR2 ANQGSEA. This CDR3 comprises 14 residues. The CDR3, as DNA: TGCAGCGTCGCAGGCGACAGGGGGTCGGCGACCCAGTACTTC. Translating it yields CSVAGDRGSATQYF.

This clonotype has a handful of counts. V is TRBV29-1 and J is TRBJ2-5; 10 bases align to TRBD2. Germline CDR1 and CDR2: SQVTM and ANQGSEA. This CDR3 is 14 amino acids long. J lost 5 bases, V lost 8 bases, and 11 bases had no gene match. CDR3 region: CSPTLAGLQETQYF. In nucleotides, the CDR3 is TGCAGCCCCACACTAGCGGGATTACAGGAGACCCAGTACTTC.

The sample holds a few counts of this clonotype. This chain joins TRBV5-6 and TRBJ2-2, with 8 bases matching TRBD1. Unmatched junction bases numbered 9, after V lost 4 bases and J lost 7 bases. The CDR3 contains 15 residues. The V gene's germline CDR1 is SGHDT and CDR2 YYEEEE. DNA of the CDR3: TGTGCCAGCAGCCGGGTGGACAGGGATCACGGGGAGCTGTTTTTT. Encoded protein: CASSRVDRDHGELFF. Filled out from reference TRBV5-6 and TRBJ2-2, the complete variable domain reads DAGVTQSPTHLIKTRGQQVTLRCSPKSGHDTVSWYQQALGQGPQFIFQYYEEEERQRGNFPDRFSGHQFPNYSSELNVNALLLGDSALYLCASSRVDRDHGELFFGEGSRLTVL.

This clonotype appeared a single time. The V call is TRBV12-1, the J call TRBJ1-2; TRBD1 is the table's D call and was not checked against the DNA. TRBV12-1 has pseudogene status. This CDR3 has 20 residues. CDR3 bases: TGTGCCAGCAGCCCGCGAAAGACACTGACCGGGACGGACTTCTACTATGGCTACACCTTC. This sequence encodes CASSPRKTLTGTDFYYGYTF.

The rearrangement links TRBV7-2 to TRBJ2-3; D unresolved. Trimming left V 5 bases short and J 2 bases short, with 14 bases between. This CDR3 contains 15 residues. The germline V gene encodes CDR1 SGHTA and CDR2 FQGNSA. CDR3: CASSPGRNPTDTQYF. The CDR3 nucleotides are TGTGCCAGCAGCCCCGGACGCAATCCCACAGATACGCAGTATTTT.

V and J are TRBV7-9 and TRBJ2-7; no clear D gene. Germline lookup yields CDR1 SEHNR and CDR2 FQNEAQ (reference sequence). Trimming cost V 5 bases and J 6 bases, with 11 bases left between them. The CDR3 consists of 12 residues. CDR3 coding DNA: TGTGCCAGCAGCCCCCAAGAGGCCGAGCAGTACTTC. This translates into CASSPQEAEQYF.

This chain joins TRBV7-2 and TRBJ2-5; TRBD1 agrees at 11 bases. From germline, CDR1 is SGHTA and CDR2 FQGNSA. J gave up 9 bases and V 4 bases, and 7 bases lay outside the gene matches. This CDR3 is built from 14 residues. The CDR3: CASSYVGTGGSQYF. CDR3 coding DNA: TGTGCCAGCAGCTATGTCGGGACAGGGGGGTCCCAGTACTTC.

This clonotype was counted a few times. V is TRBV11-2 and J is TRBJ2-3; 14 bases map to TRBD2. The germline V gene has CDR1 SGHAT and CDR2 FQNNGV. This CDR3 contains 18 residues. Trimming removed 5 bases from V and 2 bases from J; junction bases left unmatched: 9. The CDR3: CASSELGLAGVPTDTQYF. In DNA, the CDR3 is TGTGCCAGCAGCGAGCTGGGACTAGCGGGGGTTCCCACAGATACGCAGTATTTT. Full variable domain (missing parts from reference TRBV11-2 and TRBJ2-3): EAGVAQSPRYKIIEKRQSVAFWCNPISGHATLYWYQQILGQGPKLLIQFQNNGVVDDSQLPKDRFSAERLKGVDSTLKIQPAKLEDSAVYLCASSELGLAGVPTDTQYFGPGTRLTVL.

Comment on this clonotype: This may come from a read error, since a much larger clone is one base off. J is TRBJ2-3 and V is TRBV7-9; D call uncertain. This CDR3 has 12 residues. CDR1 is SEHNR, CDR2 FQNEAQ, per germline (reference sequence). V shed 2 bases and J shed 5 bases, with 5 bases lying between them. CDR3: CASSLWKDTQYF. The CDR3 DNA reads as TGTGCCAGCAGCTTATGGAAAGATACGCAGTATTTT. Filled out from reference TRBV7-9 and TRBJ2-3, the complete variable domain reads DTGVSQNPRHKITKRGQNVTFRCDPISEHNRLYWYRQTLGQGPEFLTYFQNEAQLEKSRLLSDRFSAERPKGSFSTLEIQRTEQGDSAMYLCASSLWKDTQYFGPGTRLTVL.

A word on this clonotype: The junction departs from the called germline gene at one end, perhaps through a read error. V gene TRBV20-1 combines with J gene TRBJ2-7, with 7 bases that match TRBD2. This CDR3 is built from 12 residues. Germline CDR1 DFQATT, CDR2 SNEGSKA (reference sequence). The CDR3 sequence is CSAPTSSNEQYF. The CDR3 bases are TGCAGTGCCCCGACTAGCTCCAACGAGCAGTACTTC.

This clonotype appeared a few times. The J gene is TRBJ2-3, the V gene TRBV6-2 or TRBV6-3; D is possibly TRBD2 (6 bases). V dropped 5 bases and J dropped 6 bases, with 12 bases sitting between them. The CDR3 sequence is 13 residues long. Germline CDR1 and CDR2: MNHEY and SVGEGT. The chain's CDR3 is CASSQTSFDTQYF. As DNA, the CDR3 is TGTGCCAGCAGTCAGACTAGTTTCGATACGCAGTATTTT.

This chain uses TRBV20-1 with TRBJ1-2; D is unclear. The CDR3 spans 13 residues. Deletions cut 0 bases from V and 0 bases from J, with 5 bases between. Germline V gene sequence: CDR1 DFQATT, CDR2 SNEGSKA (reference sequence). CDR3 loop: CSARDASNYGYTF. CDR3 bases: TGCAGTGCTAGAGATGCGTCTAACTATGGCTACACCTTC.

This sequence joins TRBV4-3 and TRBJ2-7, with 12 bases aligning to TRBD1. The V and J ends lost 0 bases and 6 bases, in that order; junction bases with no gene match: 3. The V gene's germline CDR1 is LGHNA and CDR2 YSLEER. The CDR3 totals 15 residues. DNA of the CDR3: TGCGCCAGCAGCCAAGAGGGACAGGGGGCGCGCGAGCAGTACTTC. Translation gives CASSQEGQGAREQYF.

This clonotype was seen a handful of times. The chain uses TRBV5-6 and TRBJ2-3; the D gene is possibly TRBD2 (5 bases). V lost 4 bases, J lost 4 bases, and 22 bases lay in between. CDR1 SGHDT and CDR2 YYEEEE come from the germline V gene. The length of the CDR3 is 17 residues. The CDR3 region has the DNA TGTGCCAGCAGCCTGGGCCAGGCTTTATTAGCGTCAGATACGCAGTATTTT. Its protein is CASSLGQALLASDTQYF.

The genes are TRBV13 and TRBJ2-1, with D possibly being TRBD1 (7 bases). CDR3 length equals 17 residues. The V end lost 4 bases, the J end lost 0 bases, and 16 bases lay between the germline ends. Germline-derived CDR1 and CDR2 are PRHDT and FYEKMQ (reference sequence). DNA for the CDR3: TGTGCCAGCAGCTCCCAGGGGGGTTCTTTCTCCTACAATGAGCAGTTCTTC. Translation: CASSSQGGSFSYNEQFF. Full variable domain (remainder filled in from reference TRBV13 and TRBJ2-1): AAGVIQSPRHLIKEKRETATLKCYPIPRHDTVYWYQQGPGQDPQFLISFYEKMQSDKGSIPDRFSAQQFSDYHSELNMSSLELGDSALYFCASSSQGGSFSYNEQFFGPGTRLTVL.

V and J are TRBV20-1 and TRBJ2-7; 8 nucleotides align to TRBD2. The CDR3 runs to 14 residues. Germline lookup yields CDR1 DFQATT and CDR2 SNEGSKA (reference sequence). The V gene end was trimmed by 4 bases and the J gene end by 5 bases; junction bases not matched to a gene: 10. CDR3 region: CSAKKCSGIHEQYF. The CDR3 DNA is TGCAGTGCTAAGAAATGTAGCGGGATCCACGAGCAGTACTTC.

This sequence joins TRBV18 and TRBJ2-1, with TRBD2 matching 12 bases. Germline lookup yields CDR1 KGHSH and CDR2 LQKENI. With 3 bases clipped from V and 7 bases from J, the junction kept 10 bases outside the gene matches. CDR3 size: 17 residues. This CDR3 is CASSPLRTSGNQNEQFF. In DNA form, the CDR3 reads TGTGCCAGCTCACCCCTACGGACTAGCGGGAATCAGAATGAGCAGTTCTTC.

This clonotype was counted a few times. The rearrangement uses TRBV9 and TRBJ2-7; 7 positions agree with TRBD2. The V and J ends lost 7 bases and 0 bases, in that order; junction bases with no gene match: 13. Germline V lookup: CDR1 SGDLS, CDR2 YYNGEE. The CDR3 has 16 residues. The CDR3 nucleotides are TGTGCCAGCGCCCAAGGGAGGGACCGTAACTCCTACGAGCAGTACTTC. Amino acid sequence: CASAQGRDRNSYEQYF.

The chain is built from TRBV20-1 and TRBJ2-5; 7 bases fit TRBD1. Germline CDR1 is DFQATT and CDR2 is SNEGSKA (reference sequence). This CDR3 is 14 amino acids long. The J segment lost 5 bases and the V segment lost 3 bases, leaving 9 bases of the junction unmatched. CDR3 sequence reads: CSARRGPSGETQYF. CDR3 nucleotide sequence: TGCAGTGCTAGGAGGGGGCCCTCGGGGGAGACCCAGTACTTC.

This clonotype was found a few times. The V gene is TRBV2, the J gene TRBJ2-5, with D unresolved. Germline V CDR1 and CDR2: SNHLY, FYNNEI. This CDR3 spans 12 amino acids. Trimming removed 8 bases at V and 12 bases at J, with 19 bases between. The CDR3 loop is CASEQTWGQKYF. CDR3 sequence (DNA): TGTGCCAGCGAGCAAACATGGGGTCAGAAGTACTTC.

This chain links TRBV20-1 with TRBJ2-2; 7 bases align to TRBD2. Trimming removed 6 bases from V and 6 bases from J; junction bases left unmatched: 10. Germline loops: CDR1 DFQATT, CDR2 SNEGSKA (reference sequence). The CDR3 has 14 residues. The CDR3 region has the DNA TGCAGTGCCCGGCCGGGAGGATCGGCCGGGGAGCTGTTTTTT. Its protein is CSARPGGSAGELFF.

This clonotype was counted only a few times. V usage is TRBV7-2 and J usage is TRBJ2-5; D not certain. Germline V lookup: CDR1 SGHTA, CDR2 FQGNSA. The CDR3 is made up of 13 amino acids. The germline V and J ends were trimmed by 6 bases and 0 bases, with 8 bases remaining between them. CDR3 amino acids: CASSGSYQETQYF. The CDR3 nucleotides are TGTGCCAGCAGTGGTTCGTACCAAGAGACCCAGTACTTC.

The chain has TRBV9 and TRBJ2-1; 8 bases line up with TRBD1. J gave up 3 bases and V 0 bases, and 11 bases lay outside the gene matches. The germline V gene encodes CDR1 SGDLS and CDR2 YYNGEE. CDR3 length equals 18 residues. CDR3 region: CASSVEAGGFPIYNEQFF. As DNA, the CDR3 is TGTGCCAGCAGCGTAGAGGCAGGGGGCTTCCCAATCTACAATGAGCAGTTCTTC. Variable domain in full (rest from reference TRBV9 and TRBJ2-1): DSGVTQTPKHLITATGQRVTLRCSPRSGDLSVYWYQQSLDQGLQFLIQYYNGEERAKGNILERFSAQQFPDLHSELNLSSLELGDSALYFCASSVEAGGFPIYNEQFFGPGTRLTVL.

This clonotype was seen more than once but under ten times. The rearrangement joins TRBV11-2 to TRBJ2-5; D call uncertain. From germline, CDR1 is SGHAT and CDR2 FQNNGV. Trimming shortened V by 8 bases and J by 4 bases, and 17 bases separated the two germline ends. This CDR3 is 14 amino acids long. Here the CDR3 DNA reads TGTGCCAGCTTCAACCCCGCTAGTCGAGAGACCCAGTACTTC. Translation: CASFNPASRETQYF.

The table lists this clonotype with a few counts. V usage is TRBV10-3 and J usage is TRBJ2-7; no firm D call. CDR1 is ENHRY and CDR2 is SYGVKD in the germline V gene. The V end lost 5 bases, the J end lost 0 bases, and 5 bases lay between the germline ends. The CDR3 covers 12 residues. As DNA, the CDR3 is TGTGCCATCAGTTACAACTCCTACGAGCAGTACTTC. Translating it yields CAISYNSYEQYF.

The chain is built from TRBV20-1 and TRBJ2-5, with a tentative D call TRBD1 (5 bases). The ends were cut back, 2 bases at V and 2 bases at J, with 9 bases in the middle. In germline, CDR1 is DFQATT, CDR2 SNEGSKA (reference sequence). The CDR3 covers 13 residues. The CDR3 is CSARQTVQETQYF. The CDR3 DNA sequence: TGCAGTGCTAGACAGACAGTTCAAGAGACCCAGTACTTC.

This clonotype was seen only a few times. J is TRBJ1-1 and V is TRBV12-3 or TRBV12-4; D is undetermined. The CDR3 length is 13 residues. V lost 5 bases and J 11 bases, leaving 18 bases between the germline ends. CDR3 in amino acids: CASSGSGFLGAFF. The CDR3 region has the DNA TGTGCCAGCAGTGGATCGGGCTTCTTGGGGGCTTTCTTT.

The V call is TRBV18, the J call TRBJ2-1; 8 nucleotides agree with TRBD1. Germline assignment: CDR1 KGHSH and CDR2 LQKENI. The CDR3 is 15 amino acids. J lost 3 bases, V lost 6 bases, and 7 bases had no gene match. CDR3 region: CASSGTGGLYNEQFF. In nucleotides, the CDR3 is TGTGCCAGCTCTGGTACAGGGGGGCTCTACAATGAGCAGTTCTTC.

This clonotype was recorded a few times. The gene calls are TRBV6-2 or TRBV6-3 and TRBJ2-3; D call uncertain. CDR3 length equals 18 residues. Trimming removed 2 bases from V and 2 bases from J, with 20 bases in between. Looked up from germline, CDR1 is MNHEY and CDR2 is SVGEGT. CDR3 protein: CASSYESRRPVFTDTQYF. CDR3 DNA sequence: TGTGCCAGCAGTTACGAGTCAAGAAGACCAGTCTTCACAGATACGCAGTATTTT.

This clonotype was detected a few times. V is TRBV20-1 and J is TRBJ2-1; D is unresolved. CDR3 length equals 15 residues. Germline V gene lookup returns CDR1 DFQATT and CDR2 SNEGSKA (reference sequence). Between the trimmed V and J ends, which lost 1 base and 0 bases, there was a span of 10 bases. The CDR3 spells CSARGSRSSYNEQFF. The CDR3 DNA reads as TGCAGTGCTAGAGGATCCCGGAGCTCCTACAATGAGCAGTTCTTC.

Many counts were recorded for this clonotype. The CDR3 region is CASSLGSLNEKLFF. CDR3 DNA sequence: TGTGCCAGCAGCTTAGGCAGCCTGAATGAAAAACTGTTTTTT. The rearrangement uses TRBV7-6 and TRBJ1-4; D unresolved. Germline values: CDR1 SGHVS, CDR2 FNYEAQ. This CDR3 has 14 amino acids. V lost 1 base, J lost 5 bases, and 8 bases lay in between. The variable domain in full, completed from reference TRBV7-6 and TRBJ1-4, reads GAGVSQSPRYKVTKRGQDVALRCDPISGHVSLYWYRQALGQGPEFLTYFNYEAQQDKSGLPNDRFSAERPEGSISTLTIQRTEQRDSAMYRCASSLGSLNEKLFFGSGTQLSVL.